The sample holds many counts of the clone carrying this TCR beta chain. Antigen unknown. Germline V gives CDR1 SGHVS, CDR2 FNYEAQ. CDR3 length: 17 residues. The V segment lost 0 bases and the J segment 3 bases; nucleotides outside the gene matches: 10. TCRdb reprocessed the 5' RACE reads via MiXCR and lists one record per CDR3 protein. This sample has about 48,000 distinct CDR3 sequences; 1.5% to 2% occur once, and the top ten carry approximately 2.1%. These data belong to a study of neurological immune-mediated disorders. Study conclusions and caveats: Private repertoires in all groups were suggested by the absence of shared CDR3 amino acid sequences among expanded clones across subjects.

The chain recombines TRBV7-6 with TRBJ1-1, with 7 bases aligning to TRBD1. The clonotype originates from a woman aged 40 to 50 with multiple sclerosis. The sequenced sample was PBMCs. In DNA, the CDR3 is TGTGCCAGCAGCTTAGCAGATACAGGGGTAGGAGACACTGAAGCTTTCTTT. Amino acid sequence: CASSLADTGVGDTEAFF. The entire variable domain, with the rest obtained from reference TRBV7-6 and TRBJ1-1, is as follows: GAGVSQSPRYKVTKRGQDVALRCDPISGHVSLYWYRQALGQGPEFLTYFNYEAQQDKSGLPNDRFSAERPEGSISTLTIQRTEQRDSAMYRCASSLADTGVGDTEAFFGQGTRLTVV.